The next 9 T cell receptor beta chains were all read from a single sample in a study of human T cells and chemical hapten exposure. TCRdb called the RACE reads again in MiXCR, with one record for every CDR3 protein. The sample has approximately 370,000 distinct CDR3 sequences, 5.5% seen once; the top ten hold around 8%. Time point here: pre-sensitization, week 0. Treatment described: therapeutic diphenylcyclopropenone sensitization with weekly scalp DPC. The sequencing used whole blood, collected in connection with sensitization to the hapten diphenylcyclopropenone (DPC). Source of these receptors: a woman younger than 30 with alopecia areata. Some clones in this sample may be carry-over from other donors' samples.

There are many counts of this clonotype. J is TRBJ2-1 and V is TRBV4-2; D is perhaps TRBD1 (6 bases). The CDR3 length is 15 residues. Germline V gene lookup returns CDR1 LGHNA and CDR2 YNFKEQ. V lost 0 bases to trimming and J lost 4 bases, with 10 bases between them. CDR3 loop: CASSQDIGQYNEQFF. The CDR3 region has the DNA TGTGCCAGCAGCCAAGATATAGGACAGTACAATGAGCAGTTCTTC.

This clonotype turned up a few times. The rearrangement uses TRBV18 and TRBJ1-5; 7 bases align to TRBD1. In germline, CDR1 is KGHSH, CDR2 LQKENI. The J segment lost 0 bases and the V segment lost 9 bases, leaving 5 bases of the junction unmatched. The CDR3 totals 14 residues. Written as DNA, the CDR3 is TGTGCCAGGGGACAGATCTATAGCAATCAGCCCCAGCATTTT. Its translation is CARGQIYSNQPQHF. Together with reference TRBV18 and TRBJ1-5, the CDR3 gives the full variable domain: NAGVMQNPRHLVRRRGQEARLRCSPMKGHSHVYWYRQLPEEGLKFMVYLQKENIIDESGMPKERFSAEFPKEGPSILRIQQVVRGDSAAYFCARGQIYSNQPQHFGDGTRLSIL.

This clonotype was observed many times. The gene calls are TRBV5-1 and TRBJ2-2; 8 bases agree with TRBD1. CDR1 and CDR2 (germline): SGHRS, YFSETQ. The CDR3 totals 14 residues. Trimming removed 0 bases from V and 6 bases from J; junction bases left unmatched: 1. The CDR3 coding sequence is TGCGCCAGCAGCTTGGCGACAGGGGCCGGGGAGCTGTTTTTT. Its translation is CASSLATGAGELFF.

There are many counts of this clonotype. The V call is TRBV7-2, the J call TRBJ2-7; the D is unclear. This CDR3 region has 14 residues. Trimming took off 4 bases at V and 2 bases at J, with 12 bases between the two ends. Per germline, CDR1 SGHTA and CDR2 FQGNSA. This CDR3 reads CASSSPGTTYEQYF. Written as DNA, the CDR3 is TGTGCCAGCAGCTCCCCCGGCACAACCTACGAGCAGTACTTC.

In this sample, this clonotype turned up many times. The chain uses TRBV29-1 and TRBJ2-7, with 9 bases fitting TRBD1. The CDR3 is made up of 13 amino acids. The V gene end was trimmed by 1 base and the J gene end by 2 bases; junction bases not matched to a gene: 0. Germline V gene lookup returns CDR1 SQVTM and CDR2 ANQGSEA. The CDR3 nucleotides are TGCAGCGTTGAAGGACAGGGGGCCTACGAGCAGTACTTC. Its translation: CSVEGQGAYEQYF.

Many counts were recorded for this clonotype. The chain is built from TRBV20-1 and TRBJ2-2, with D tentatively TRBD1 (6 bases). This CDR3 region has 12 residues. V lost 5 bases and J 6 bases, leaving 10 bases between the germline ends. Germline V gene sequence: CDR1 DFQATT, CDR2 SNEGSKA (reference sequence). For the CDR3, the DNA is TGCAGTGCTTTTAGACAGGCCGGGGAGCTGTTTTTT. Translating gives CSAFRQAGELFF.

Ten or more counts support this clonotype. The chain links TRBV6-5 to TRBJ2-7; the D gene is possibly TRBD2 (5 bases). Trimming shortened V by 3 bases and J by 6 bases, and 15 bases separated the two germline ends. The CDR3 is 14 amino acids. In germline, CDR1 is MNHEY, CDR2 SVGAGI. The CDR3 sequence: CASSYSGRGGEQYF. CDR3 bases: TGTGCCAGCAGTTATTCGGGTCGCGGAGGCGAGCAGTACTTC.

This clonotype was observed many times. This chain connects TRBV29-1 to TRBJ2-5; 7 positions agree with TRBD1. The CDR3 runs to 12 residues. V lost 4 bases and J lost 3; bases outside the gene matches: 2. Germline V gene sequence: CDR1 SQVTM, CDR2 ANQGSEA. In DNA, the CDR3 is TGCAGCGTTGTCGGGACAGAAGAGACCCAGTACTTC. Its protein is CSVVGTEETQYF.

The chain uses TRBV18 and TRBJ2-7; 11 positions agree with TRBD1. Germline V lookup: CDR1 KGHSH, CDR2 LQKENI. The ends lost 3 bases at V and 6 bases at J; junction bases unmatched: 4. This CDR3 region has 14 residues. The CDR3 reads CASSPTGTGGEQYF. CDR3 sequence (DNA): TGTGCCAGCTCACCGACCGGGACAGGGGGCGAGCAGTACTTC.